This T cell receptor (beta chain) was captured in a study of cytomegalovirus exposure and HLA in healthy donors. The wider study: Counted in an early data release were about 80 million unique TCRs from HLA-typed donors.

V shed 2 bases and J shed 2 bases, with 14 bases lying between them. The CDR3 length is 17 residues. Germline V gene sequence: CDR1 SGHDT, CDR2 YYEEEE. Whole-study findings and limits: In an earlier analysis, about 87% or about 30%: the productive usage of most TCR beta V segments.

In the case of this clone: Antigen specificity is unknown.

It was with 60 Vbeta and 13 Jbeta primers that the PCR ran. TCRdb's copy holds only in-frame clones and misses some; the assay was immunoSEQ multiplex PCR. Counted here are about 130,000 clones, 70% to 85% occurring once; the ten biggest clones make up 4% to 5%. V usage is TRBV5-6 and J usage is TRBJ1-6; maybe TRBD1 (6 bases). The specimen sequenced was PBMCs. This TCR was recovered from a male donor in good health and CMV-seropositive. CDR3 sequence: CASSLLRGGPYNSPLHF. In DNA form, the CDR3 reads TGTGCCAGCAGCTTACTAAGGGGGGGCCCCTATAATTCACCCCTCCACTTT.